The 9 T cell receptor beta chains presented below share a single source sample, sequenced in a study of early T cells in non-severe SARS-CoV-2 infection. TCRdb re-called the 5' RACE reads with MiXCR, one entry per CDR3 protein. This table has 87,000 or so distinct CDR3 sequences, around 13% appearing once. The sample was whole blood. The receptors shown here come from an adult who was a healthcare worker with PCR-confirmed SARS-CoV-2 infection or an uninfected control (not recorded which).

This chain links TRBV7-9 with TRBJ1-5; TRBD1 matches at 7 bases. The CDR3 is 15 residues long. Germline V gives CDR1 SEHNR, CDR2 FQNEAQ (reference sequence). V lost 5 bases, J lost 3 bases, and 7 bases stayed unmatched. The CDR3 protein is CASSPWDSPNQPQHF. CDR3 nucleotide sequence: TGTGCCAGCAGCCCCTGGGACAGCCCCAATCAGCCCCAGCATTTT.

This rearrangement joins TRBV28 to TRBJ2-7; D remains ambiguous. Trimming removed 2 bases at V and 3 bases at J, with 11 bases between. The CDR3 is 14 amino acids. Germline V gene sequence: CDR1 MDHEN, CDR2 SYDVKM. The CDR3 here is CASSLLPQLYEQYF. In DNA, the CDR3 is TGTGCCAGCAGTTTACTCCCTCAACTCTACGAGCAGTACTTC.

The chain is built from TRBV30 and TRBJ1-2; 10 bases match TRBD1. This CDR3 has 14 amino acids. In germline, CDR1 is GTSNPN, CDR2 SVGIG (reference sequence). V lost 4 bases and J lost 3; bases outside the gene matches: 5. CDR3 in amino acids: CAWTRDRGHYGYTF. DNA of the CDR3: TGTGCCTGGACCCGGGACAGGGGACACTATGGCTACACCTTC.

The chain links TRBV7-9 to TRBJ1-2; D gene ambiguous. The CDR3 contains 12 residues. Trimming left V 5 bases short and J 5 bases short, with 9 bases between. Germline CDR1 is SEHNR and CDR2 is FQNEAQ (reference sequence). DNA for the CDR3: TGTGCCAGCAGCCGGACGGAGTATGGCTACACCTTC. Protein sequence: CASSRTEYGYTF.

Ten or more counts support this clonotype. The chain uses TRBV4-3 and TRBJ1-1, with 8 bases identical to TRBD1. This CDR3 contains 16 residues. Trimming cost V 5 bases and J 4 bases; bases outside gene matches: 12. Germline V lookup: CDR1 LGHNA, CDR2 YSLEER. Written as DNA, the CDR3 is TGCGCCAGCAGCAGCGGACAGGGTAATCTTGGCACTGAAGCTTTCTTT. Its protein is CASSSGQGNLGTEAFF.

J is TRBJ2-3 and V is TRBV5-5; D gene uncertain. From germline, CDR1 is SGHKS and CDR2 YYEKEE (reference sequence). V shed 0 bases and J shed 0 bases, with 14 bases lying between them. CDR3 size: 17 residues. In DNA, the CDR3 is TGTGCCAGCAGCTTGGCCGGTCGAAAAGAAAGCACAGATACGCAGTATTTT. Encoded protein: CASSLAGRKESTDTQYF.

The genes are TRBV29-1 and TRBJ1-1; no reliable D call. Trimming shortened V by 2 bases and J by 0 bases, and 10 bases separated the two germline ends. Germline V gene data show CDR1 as SQVTM and CDR2 as ANQGSEA. The CDR3 loop spans 14 amino acids. The CDR3 DNA follows: TGCAGCGTTGAATCGGAGGGAATGAACACTGAAGCTTTCTTT. Residues: CSVESEGMNTEAFF.

This clonotype was counted at least ten times. V usage is TRBV6-6 and J usage is TRBJ1-2, with 7 bases fitting TRBD1. CDR1 is MNHNY, CDR2 SVGAGI, per germline (reference sequence). Trimming took 3 bases from V and 5 from J; bases not matched to a gene: 6. The CDR3 extends over 14 amino acids. CDR3 nucleotide sequence: TGTGCCAGCAGTTATTGGGGACAGACATATGGCTACACCTTC. The encoded protein is CASSYWGQTYGYTF.

This clonotype was picked up a small number of times. The V call is TRBV10-1, the J call TRBJ2-2; D is uncertain. The CDR3 covers 12 residues. Germline assignment: CDR1 WNHNN and CDR2 SYGVQD (reference sequence). Trimming took 3 bases from V and 2 from J, leaving 1 base between them. The CDR3 nucleotides read TGCGCCAGCAGTGAAAACACCGGGGAGCTGTTTTTT. This sequence encodes CASSENTGELFF.